The clone carrying this TCR beta chain was seen more than once but under ten times. Antigen specificity is unknown. This sample was taken from a study of cytomegalovirus exposure and HLA in healthy donors. The germline V gene encodes CDR1 LNHDA and CDR2 SQIVND (reference sequence). Unmatched junction bases numbered 10, after V lost 9 bases and J lost 6 bases. The CDR3 length is 13 residues. Findings and limits, study-wide: According to a later analysis, most TCR beta chains associated with CMV appeared HLA-restricted. Later analysis identified a missense DCLRE1C variant that was linked to TCR beta V- and J-gene trimming. The study listed approximately 170 cytomegalovirus-associated TCR beta chains. It was only CMV serostatus that was available as immune exposure information.

Researchers ran the PCR with 60 Vbeta and 13 Jbeta primers. Only in-frame clones appear in the TCRdb table, and some are missing; sequencing was by immunoSEQ multiplex PCR. The sample lists 75,000 to 80,000 clones; about three quarters were seen once. V usage is TRBV19 and J usage is TRBJ1-1; 7 bases align to TRBD1. The clonotype originates from a male donor in good health and CMV-seropositive. The sequencing input was PBMCs. In DNA form, the CDR3 reads TGTGCCAGCGATCCGACAGGGACGGCTGAAGCTTTCTTT. It encodes CASDPTGTAEAFF.